This is a list of T cell receptor beta chains from one sample in a study of shared clonotypes between healthy human individuals. Here immunoSEQ multiplex PCR was the method, and the copy in TCRdb shows in-frame clones only, minus some. The sample holds 1.5 million to 2.5 million clones, approximately 95% seen once. The sequencing sample was made of naive CD8+ T cells sorted from blood. All receptors come from a man aged 18 to 29 in good health. The CDR3 runs from the conserved cysteine through the conserved F or W. A D gene is named only where the DNA matches it firmly. For some rows the clone size is stated as once, few or many, or as a class when expanded; others skip it.

CDR3 DNA	CDR3 protein	D gene	V gene	clone size	J gene
TGTGCCAGCAGCCCCAGAGGACTAGCGGGAGGTTTCGATGAGCAGTTCTTC	CASSPRGLAGGFDEQFF	TRBD2	TRBV13	NA	TRBJ2-1
TGTGCCAGCAGCCCACAGGGTTACGAGCAGTACTTC	CASSPQGYEQYF	NA	TRBV6-5	NA	TRBJ2-7
TGTGCCAGCACCTCCGGGACAGGATTCAACACCGGGGAGCTGTTTTTT	CASTSGTGFNTGELFF	TRBD1	TRBV7-9	NA	TRBJ2-2
TGTGCCAGCAGCGAGACAGGCTCCTACGAGCAGTACTTC	CASSETGSYEQYF	NA	TRBV6-5	NA	TRBJ2-7
TGCGCCAGCAGCCAAGCCCGGGGCTACGAGCAGTACTTC	CASSQARGYEQYF	NA	TRBV4-1	NA	TRBJ2-7
TGTGCCAGCTACGGACAGGGGGCTTGTGGCTACACCTTC	CASYGQGACGYTF	NA	TRBV21-1	NA	TRBJ1-2
TGTGCCAGCAGTTACTCGGAAAGAACGGACGAGCAGTACTTC	CASSYSERTDEQYF	NA	TRBV6-5	NA	TRBJ2-7
TGTGCCACCAGCAGATCTACTAGCGGGATAAGGACCGGGGAGCTGTTTTTT	CATSRSTSGIRTGELFF	TRBD2	TRBV15	NA	TRBJ2-2
TGCAGCGTCGGGGGGACAGGGCCCAATCAGCCCCAGCATTTT	CSVGGTGPNQPQHF	TRBD1	TRBV29-1	NA	TRBJ1-5
TGCAGCGTTGAAGACCACTCCCGAGGTTTGGGTGAGCAGTTCTTC	CSVEDHSRGLGEQFF	NA	TRBV29-1	NA	TRBJ2-1
TGTGCCAGCAGCTTCGGGACACAATCCTACGAGCAGTACTTC	CASSFGTQSYEQYF	NA	TRBV11-2	NA	TRBJ2-7
TGTGCCAGCAGCTTAGCCAGCCAGGGTGACACTGAAGCTTTCTTT	CASSLASQGDTEAFF	NA	TRBV7-8	NA	TRBJ1-1
TGTGCCAGCAGCTTGGCCACGGCAACTAACACTGAAGCTTTCTTT	CASSLATATNTEAFF	NA	TRBV5-5	NA	TRBJ1-1
TGCAGCGTCCTATCGGGCCCTGAAGCTTTCTTT	CSVLSGPEAFF	NA	TRBV29-1	NA	TRBJ1-1
TGTGCCAGCAGCTTAGATGGGGGGGCAGATACGCAGTATTTT	CASSLDGGADTQYF	TRBD2	TRBV11-2	NA	TRBJ2-3
TGTGCCAGCAGCGTTCAAGTGGGGGCCGAAGATACGCAGTATTTT	CASSVQVGAEDTQYF	NA	TRBV9	NA	TRBJ2-3
TGTGCCGGCAGCGGCGACAACCAAGAGACCCAGTACTTC	CAGSGDNQETQYF	NA	TRBV9	NA	TRBJ2-5
TGTGCCAGCAGCCCTATCGAGGTAGCGGGAGCTTCCTACAATGAGCAGTTCTTC	CASSPIEVAGASYNEQFF	TRBD2	TRBV7-9	NA	TRBJ2-1
TGCGCCAGCAGCCAGCGCGTGGACAGGGAACGGTATGGCTACACCTTC	CASSQRVDRERYGYTF	TRBD1	TRBV4-1	once	TRBJ1-2
TGCAGCGTTCTTGGTATTACCTACGAGCAGTACTTC	CSVLGITYEQYF	NA	TRBV29-1	once	TRBJ2-7
TGCGCCAGCAGCTTTGCCGGCAGCTCCTACGAGCAGTACTTC	CASSFAGSSYEQYF	NA	TRBV5-1	once	TRBJ2-7
TGCAGCGTTGAAGGAGATGGACAGGGGGCTTTCGGGGAGCTGTTTTTT	CSVEGDGQGAFGELFF	TRBD1	TRBV29-1	NA	TRBJ2-2
TGCGCCAGCAGCCCCCAAGGGGGCGCTGATAATGAAAAACTGTTTTTT	CASSPQGGADNEKLFF	TRBD1	TRBV5-1	NA	TRBJ1-4
TGTGCCAGCAGCTCAAACGGACAGGGGCCTTCCTACGAGCAGTACTTC	CASSSNGQGPSYEQYF	TRBD1	TRBV7-9	once	TRBJ2-7